This T cell receptor (beta chain) was retrieved from a study of cytomegalovirus exposure and HLA in healthy donors (dated by TCRdb to between 2016 and 2019). With respect to the entire study: An earlier analysis of several hundred of the donors reported approximately 300 Gb of sequence data and 120 million or so unique TCR beta sequences from 150 million to 200 million T cells. All discovery cohort repertoires had been generated on a single sequencing platform. The T cell repertoires of 670 or so subjects were profiled by immunosequencing and related to cytomegalovirus serostatus. An early release that covered fewer than 750 HLA-typed donors contained around 300 gigabases of sequencing data and 85 million to 100 million unique TCR sequences. Rather than drawing on any new phenotypic data, the later analysis identified candidate immune exposures from TCR beta sequences and the way those sequences occurred across donors. In an earlier analysis of about 590 of the donors, high-throughput TCR beta sequencing was used to judge whether each TCR beta V gene segment behaved as functional or pseudogenic. Among about 410 genotyped donors of the cohort, an average of approximately 240,000 unique TCR beta nucleotide sequences was sequenced per donor, of which roughly 17% were non-productive. Alongside the repertoire data, information on donor age, sex, ethnicity and CMV serostatus was compiled. The genetic ancestry cluster associated with self-reported Caucasian donors included about 81% of the 398 genotyped donors. Roughly 5 DR-DQ haplotypes were handled as single units for association and clustering because linkage in the cohort was strong. The study aimed to test whether cataloging public T cell receptors could reveal signatures of past pathogen exposure. Both class I and class II loci were covered by HLA typing, at four-digit resolution. Along with the approximately 700-subject first cohort, a separate validation cohort of over a hundred different subjects was used. A later analysis re-analyzed previously published TCR beta repertoires from about 600 donors and added high-resolution HLA genotyping to study TCR occurrence patterns. Typing coverage varied by locus: roughly 629-640 donors for A, B, C, DRB1 and DQB1; approximately 520 for DQA1; more than 600 for DPA1; roughly 450 for DPB1. Genome-wide SNP genotypes for about 65% of the roughly 670 donors were used in a later genetic analysis, which treated that subset as a discovery cohort. High-throughput TCR immunosequencing, statistical association of individual TCRs with disease status, and machine learning were combined to predict cytomegalovirus infection status.

The cohort consisted of 670 or so healthy bone marrow donors. At the time of sampling, all cohort members were nominally healthy, though unrecorded immune exposures were likely present. The donor tested CMV seronegative, placing the donor among the approximately 400 seronegative members of the cohort. A peripheral blood sample was collected from each donor, and TCR beta sequencing was performed on peripheral blood mononuclear cells. The Qiagen DNeasy Blood Extraction Kit was used to extract genomic DNA from the blood cell samples. To prepare the library, the immunoSEQ multiplex PCR assay was applied. The multiplex PCR relied on a mix of 60 forward primers for TCR Vbeta segments and 13 reverse primers for TCR Jbeta segments. The CDR3 region of rearranged TCR beta genes was amplified from genomic DNA by a multiplex PCR assay. The amplified TCR beta libraries were sequenced on the Illumina HiSeq System as 87-base-pair reads. Concerning the study's data processing: In a later analysis, tens of millions of unique TCR beta chains were counted across the 650 to 700 repertoires, and roughly 11 million of these chains were shared by at least two donors. A nearest-neighbor algorithm error-corrected the raw reads and collapsed the reads into unique sequences, merging closely related sequences to remove PCR and sequencing errors. CDR3 sequences were aligned to IMGT reference sequences to assign V, D and J gene segments. For a sequence to be retained, a match of at least six nucleotides to both a V gene segment and a J gene segment was required. A rearrangement counted as productive if the CDR3 had no stop codons and remained in frame with V and J, and every other rearrangement counted as non-productive. CDR3 was defined by IMGT convention, running from the second conserved V-encoded cysteine to the conserved J-encoded phenylalanine. Sequences without an unambiguous match to a single V gene segment were excluded from the earlier analysis of several hundred of the donors. An earlier analysis of 450 to 650 of the donors called V segments functional above 56.7% productive rearrangements and segregating when the between-donor standard deviation exceeded 5%. A statistical classification framework was built for diagnosing cytomegalovirus status from the catalog of TCR beta chain sequences. In a later analysis, TCR nucleotide sequences were compared against IMGT/GENE-DB human TR gene sequences so that V and J genes could be assigned. A later analysis assigned CDR3 sequences and most-parsimonious VDJ recombination scenarios with the TCRdist pipeline. A later analysis defined each TCR beta chain by its CDR3 amino acid sequence plus V-gene family, and excluded reads lacking a unique V-gene family. In a later analysis, approximately 590 highly shared, low-generation-probability nucleotide sequences were removed to address suspected cross-contamination and a sequencing artifact. A later analysis calculated a clonal expansion index for each public chain from normalized within-repertoire ranks of inferred template counts. In a later analysis, generation probabilities were computed using a VDJ recombination model fitted to out-of-frame rearrangements, and the results were checked against IGoR. In a later analysis, hypergeometric tests were used to score TCR-TCR, TCR-HLA and TCR-CMV co-occurrence, with a repertoire-size bias correction applied to TCR pairs. False discovery rates were estimated in a later analysis by permuting HLA or CMV assignments 20 times. A later analysis grouped co-occurring TCRs with DBSCAN, adding TCRdist sequence similarity when clustering within HLA-allele-positive subsets. For co-occurrence clustering, repertoires with fewer than 30,000 or more than 120,000 public chains were excluded, along with about five repertoires with anomalous nucleotide sharing. In TCRdb, the immuneACCESS table is reduced to in-frame sequences with V and J assigned. These tables do not hold every clone; where another copy was compared, an unresolved V gene accounts for under half, and the others remain unexplained. The V and J calls and clone size come from that table; D and trimming were worked out from the DNA. For this sample there are about 140,000 clones; roughly 77% appear just once. Clones ranked in the top ten supply 1.5% to 2% of the sample.

Concerning this clone: What antigen it recognizes has not been identified. Nothing much larger sits one base from this clone, and base qualities are not available.

From cysteine to phenylalanine, the CDR3 is 12 amino acids long. Left in the record is the CDR3 DNA by itself, 36 bases read in frame from the first base. V is cut by 0 bases and J by 7 bases, and the space between the germline ends is 7 bases. Looking up the germline V gene yields CDR1 SGHRS and CDR2 YFSETQ. What the work shows at the level of the full study, not this receptor alone: Correlated functional status among segregating V segments might reflect linkage disequilibrium, but an unknown experimental factor could not be ruled out. Because counts were too low, under 20 rarely observed V segments, including chromosome 9 orphons, were left out of the earlier analysis of some 600 of the donors. A later analysis reported that several top co-occurrence clusters appeared linked to parvovirus B19, influenza, CMV and Epstein-Barr virus. A further reported finding was that TCR beta sequences accurately predicted the HLA-A and HLA-B alleles for most subjects in the first cohort. An association between a missense DCLRE1C variant and V-gene and J-gene trimming of TCR beta chains was found in a later genetic analysis and replicated in an independent cohort. The study gave a list of over 150 TCR beta chains associated with cytomegalovirus. A later genetic analysis reported fewer N-insertions in productive TCRs among donors in an Asian-associated ancestry cluster than the roughly 650-donor mean. In vitro tests confirmed that a few of the cytomegalovirus-associated TCR beta chains recognize cytomegalovirus antigens. A later analysis found that TCR association rates varied across HLA loci, with DRB1 alleles showing the most associated TCRs and HLA-C alleles the fewest. Assigning TCR associations to individual alleles was difficult when HLA alleles, especially DR and DQ, strongly co-occurred. Broadly in line with IMGT annotations, most TCR beta V segments showed up in productive rearrangements about 87% or about 30% of the time in an earlier analysis of around 600 of the donors. At a false discovery rate of 0.05, a later analysis linked around 15,000 TCR beta sequences to specific HLA alleles. A group of highly shared sequence variants was considered likely to be a technical artifact of the sequencing pipeline. The classifier was reported to diagnose cytomegalovirus status with high specificity and sensitivity in both the original cohort and the validation cohort. While some public TCRs were present in many individuals, most TCR sequences turned up only very rarely across donors. Because the 87-base-pair reads could not distinguish some IMGT-functional V segments, including TRBV6-2 and TRBV6-3, those segments were excluded. A later analysis found that most CMV-associated TCR beta chains appeared HLA-restricted, with HLA associations seemingly driven largely by CMV exposure. The authors suggested that the approach could potentially be generalized to other disease states and immunological phenotypes. Presence/absence analyses assumed roughly uniform sequencing depth across donors, an assumption that may not hold. Because HLA typing was unavailable for some donors at each locus, only the typed subset was used in association tests. Compared with equally common non-associated chains, HLA-associated TCR beta chains in a later analysis were more clonally expanded and had lower generation probabilities. Immune exposure information for the cohort was limited to CMV serostatus. This cohort had only TCR beta chains sequenced, and the lack of alpha or paired-chain data limited which features could be detected.

The clonotype originates from a woman in her 30s in good health and CMV-seronegative. The specimen sequenced was PBMCs. This chain is built from TRBV5-1 and TRBJ1-1; the D gene cannot be named for sure. For the CDR3, the sequence is CASSLAGHEAFF. The nucleotide sequence is given as TGCGCCAGCAGCTTGGCCGGTCATGAAGCTTTCTTT.